Each of the 26 T cell receptor beta chains below was sequenced from the same sample in a study of tumor and adjacent non-tumor tissue in lung cancer (dated by TCRdb to between 2017 and 2018). RNA was extracted from bulk unsorted tissue and checked for quality with a NanoDrop ND-1000 and an Agilent 2100. The library was made by multiplex PCR. The data were produced on an Illumina HiSeq 2500. Following protocols modified from ARM-PCR, the researchers constructed TCRbeta libraries through three rounds of nested PCR with primers (Table S4). Using fastp trimming at Q25 and MiXCR clonotype assembly, TCRdb reanalyzed the public sequencing data and kept in-frame beta chains. Identical CDR3 protein sequences are pooled into one entry, listed with their most common genes and DNA. The sample data list about 120,000 distinct CDR3 sequences, and 60% to 70% of these were observed just once. The leading ten clones occupy roughly 13% of the sample.

The specimen sequenced was lung tumor tissue. Receptors were obtained from a man aged 25-45 years with non-small cell lung cancer.

Worth noting for this clonotype: This clone may be a read error of a much larger clone one base away. No conserved phenylalanine or tryptophan ends this CDR3, so it is likely a read error. The V gene is TRBV20-1, the J gene TRBJ2-2, with 7 bases that match TRBD2. Germline V gene lookup returns CDR1 DFQATT and CDR2 SNEGSKA (reference sequence). V was pared by 1 base and J by 0 bases, with 11 bases of the junction left unmatched. This CDR3 comprises 18 residues. This CDR3 reads CSARAFSGGGTNTGELFL. The CDR3 DNA reads as TGCAGTGCTAGAGCTTTCTCTGGGGGGGGGACGAACACCGGGGAGCTGTTTCTT.

The chain couples TRBV5-8 to TRBJ1-6, with TRBD1 identical over 10 bases. Germline CDR1 reads SGHTS; CDR2 reads YDEGEE. CDR3 length: 17 amino acids. Unmatched junction bases numbered 10, after V lost 4 bases and J lost 6 bases. Written as DNA, the CDR3 is TGTGCCAGCAGCCCTTTGACAGGGGGCTGGAGTAATTCACCCCTCCACTTT. Its protein product is CASSPLTGGWSNSPLHF.

The chain couples TRBV20-1 to TRBJ2-1; D gene ambiguous. V dropped 6 bases and J dropped 5 bases, with 14 bases sitting between them. This CDR3 is built from 13 residues. From germline, CDR1 is DFQATT and CDR2 SNEGSKA (reference sequence). CDR3 residues: CSATNSFDNEQFF. Written as DNA, the CDR3 is TGCAGTGCCACTAACTCTTTCGACAATGAGCAGTTCTTC.

This chain joins TRBV4-2 and TRBJ2-7, with unresolved D. Trimming took 3 bases from V and 2 from J, leaving 17 bases between them. The CDR3 contains 16 residues. Germline V gives CDR1 LGHNA, CDR2 YNFKEQ. The CDR3 loop is CASSQASPGGTYEQYF. The DNA for the CDR3 is TGTGCCAGCAGCCAGGCATCCCCGGGTGGCACCTACGAGCAGTACTTC.

Sample share makes this clonotype medium-sized. V usage is TRBV12-3 or TRBV12-4 and J usage is TRBJ2-5; possibly TRBD2 for D (6 bases). With 4 bases removed from V and 1 base from J, the gap between germline ends came to 10 bases. The CDR3 contains 14 residues. DNA of the CDR3: TGTGCCAGCAGTTGGGGGACTCTCCAAGAGACCCAGTACTTC. The encoded protein is CASSWGTLQETQYF.

The gene calls are TRBV5-4 and TRBJ2-7; D ambiguous. The CDR3 extends over 15 amino acids. The V and J ends lost 3 bases and 0 bases respectively, with 13 bases between them. Germline V gene data show CDR1 as SGHNT and CDR2 as YYREEE (reference sequence). The DNA of the CDR3 is TGTGCCAGCAGCTGGGGTACAGACCTCTCCTACGAGCAGTACTTC. Translation: CASSWGTDLSYEQYF.

V and J are TRBV10-3 and TRBJ2-3; 9 nucleotides match TRBD2. V shed 2 bases, J shed 4 bases, and the junction held 7 bases outside the gene matches. Germline lookup yields CDR1 ENHRY and CDR2 SYGVKD. This CDR3 is built from 16 residues. The CDR3 loop reads CAISEQAGGHSDTQYF. The CDR3 DNA reads TGTGCCATCAGTGAGCAGGCGGGGGGGCATTCAGATACGCAGTATTTT.

With regard to this clonotype: This clone may be a read error of a much larger clone one base away. The rearrangement links TRBV6-5 to TRBJ1-1; TRBD1 matches 8 bases. In germline, CDR1 is MNHEY, CDR2 SVGAGI. This CDR3 spans 14 amino acids. CDR3 nucleotide sequence: TGTGCCACCAGTTACTCAGGGGGCGGCACTGAAGCTTTCTTT. This gives the protein CATSYSGGGTEAFF.

Points on this clonotype: At one end, the junction sequence differs from germline, possibly due to a read error. The V and J genes are TRBV5-4 and TRBJ1-4; D might be TRBD1 (5 bases). The CDR3 totals 15 residues. CDR1 and CDR2 from the germline V gene are SGHNT and YYREEE (reference sequence). The chain's CDR3 is CTSSIGGQGGERLFF. The DNA for the CDR3 is TGTACCAGCAGCATTGGAGGCCAGGGTGGGGAAAGACTGTTTTTT.

About this clonotype: One end of the junction varies from germline; a read error may be responsible. The chain employs TRBV11-2 and TRBJ2-2, with 8 bases identical to TRBD1. This CDR3 has 16 amino acids. Germline CDR1 reads SGHAT; CDR2 reads FQNNGV. CDR3 DNA: TGTGTCAGCAGCCCCGGGACAGGACTAAACACCGGGGTGCTGCTTTTT. Its protein is CVSSPGTGLNTGVLLF.

About this clonotype itself: Germline is not matched at one junction end, which may reflect a read error. The V gene is TRBV28, the J gene TRBJ2-3; no definite D call. The CDR3 has 15 amino acids. Germline CDR1 reads MDHEN; CDR2 reads SYDVKM. CDR3 in DNA: TGTGCCAGCAGTTTTGGAGACGGCGGAATAGATACACAGTATTTT. Translated: CASSFGDGGIDTQYF.

This chain links TRBV5-5 with TRBJ1-5; D is unresolved. Germline CDR1 and CDR2: SGHKS and YYEKEE (reference sequence). The CDR3 is 14 amino acids. V was trimmed by 5 bases and J by 5 bases, leaving 14 bases between them. This CDR3 is CASSVGYLDQPQHF. The CDR3 nucleotides read TGTGCCAGCAGTGTGGGTTACCTAGATCAGCCCCAGCATTTT.

With respect to this clonotype: This sequence may be a read error, since a much larger clone differs from it by one base. The chain joins TRBV12-3 or TRBV12-4 to TRBJ2-5; unclear D gene. V was clipped by 1 base and J by 5 bases, with 14 bases between them. The CDR3 runs to 15 residues. The CDR3 is CASSLGRPPGETQYF. In DNA form, the CDR3 reads TGTGCCAGCAGTTTAGGGCGGCCGCCCGGGGAGACCCAGTACTTC.

With respect to this clonotype: A read error may be the cause here, since a much bigger clone is one base away. The chain combines TRBV12-3 or TRBV12-4 with TRBJ1-5; unclear D gene. The length of the CDR3 is 15 residues. Here the CDR3 reads CASSFRVSSNQSQHF. The DNA for the CDR3 is TGTGCCAGCAGTTTCAGAGTTTCTAGCAATCAGTCCCAGCATTTT.

In regard to this clonotype: A much larger clone sits a single nucleotide away, making a read error possible. This chain's CDR3 is CNATGPSEDTQYF. The CDR3 nucleotides are TGCAATGCGACAGGACCTAGCGAGGATACGCAGTATTTT. The V and J genes are TRBV20-1 and TRBJ2-3; perhaps D is TRBD1 or TRBD2 (6 bases each). Looked up from germline, CDR1 is DFQATT and CDR2 is SNEGSKA (reference sequence). CDR3 length: 13 amino acids.

The chain uses TRBV28 and TRBJ2-7; tentatively, D is TRBD2 (6 bases). Per the germline V gene, CDR1 is MDHEN and CDR2 is SYDVKM. The CDR3 extends over 15 amino acids. Trimming removed 6 bases at V and 3 bases at J, with 18 bases between. The CDR3 region is CASSSGSWGVYEQYF. As DNA, the CDR3 is TGTGCCAGCAGCTCGGGGTCGTGGGGGGTCTACGAGCAGTACTTC.

With respect to this clonotype: This may be a read error, as it is one base from a much larger clone. The chain employs TRBV10-3 and TRBJ1-5; D gene uncertain. V lost 4 bases, J lost 5 bases, and 9 bases lay in between. Germline V lookup: CDR1 ENHRY, CDR2 SYGVKD. CDR3 size: 13 residues. The DNA of the CDR3 is TGTGCCATCAGTGCGGACGCCGATCAGCCCCAGCATTTT. It is translated as CAISADADQPQHF.

At least ten counts were recorded for this clonotype. V usage is TRBV11-3 and J usage is TRBJ2-5; D is unclear. The V end was cut by 0 bases, the J end by 5 bases, with 4 bases between. Germline V lookup: CDR1 SGHNT, CDR2 YENEEA. The CDR3 runs 12 residues. CDR3 region: CASSLEGETQYF. In DNA form, the CDR3 reads TGTGCCAGCAGCTTAGAAGGGGAGACCCAGTACTTC.

About this clonotype: Just one base apart from a much larger clone, this may be a read error. The rearrangement joins TRBV20-1 to TRBJ2-1; D is uncertain. V was clipped by 2 bases and J by 4 bases, with 15 bases between them. There are 15 residues in the CDR3. CDR1 and CDR2 (germline): DFQATT, SNEGSKA (reference sequence). The CDR3 region is CSARHQTGEYNEQFF. CDR3 DNA: TGCAGTGCTAGACATCAGACGGGTGAATACAATGAGCAGTTCTTC.

Worth noting for this clonotype: One end of the junction varies from germline; a read error may be responsible. The chain couples TRBV24-1 to TRBJ2-1, with D possibly being TRBD1 (6 bases). The CDR3 length is 15 residues. CDR1 and CDR2 from the germline V gene are KGHDR and SFDVKD. The CDR3 sequence: CAISDSRGQGNKQFF. CDR3 bases: TGTGCCATCAGTGATTCCCGGGGACAAGGCAATAAGCAGTTCTTC.

As for this clonotype: Just one base apart from a much larger clone, this may be a read error. The rearrangement joins TRBV7-8 to TRBJ2-1, with D tentatively TRBD1 (7 bases). Germline-derived CDR1 and CDR2 are SGHVS and FQNEAQ. This CDR3 spans 16 amino acids. Trimming took 7 bases from V and 8 from J, leaving 24 bases between them. Here the CDR3 reads CASTPGGTRINDEQFF. In DNA, the CDR3 is TGTGCCAGCACCCCAGGGGGGACAAGGATAAACGATGAGCAGTTCTTC.

The chain carries TRBV5-1 and TRBJ2-1, with 10 bases matching TRBD1. Trimming removed 3 bases from V and 5 bases from J; junction bases left unmatched: 5. Germline assignment: CDR1 SGHRS and CDR2 YFSETQ. The CDR3 length is 15 residues. CDR3 region: CASSSRTGGNNEQFF. CDR3 sequence (DNA): TGCGCCAGCAGCTCAAGGACAGGGGGTAACAATGAGCAGTTCTTC.

The chain uses TRBV11-2 and TRBJ2-1; D may be TRBD2 (6 bases). Germline lookup yields CDR1 SGHAT and CDR2 FQNNGV. The CDR3 is 16 residues long. V lost 7 bases to trimming and J lost 9 bases, with 25 bases between them. Here the CDR3 DNA reads TGTGCCAGCAACTCCCCAAGGCGAGGGAGGTCAAGTGAGCAGTTCTTC. As protein: CASNSPRRGRSSEQFF.

Regarding this clonotype: Given the absence of the conserved phenylalanine or tryptophan at the CDR3 end, a read error is likely. The rearrangement links TRBV11-3 to TRBJ2-1, with 8 positions matching TRBD2. V trimming: 2 bases; J trimming: 7 bases; junction bases outside the gene matches: 1. CDR3 size: 13 residues. Germline CDR1 and CDR2: SGHNT and YENEEA. The CDR3 coding sequence is TGTGCCAGCAGCTTAACTAGCGGAAATGAGCAGTTCCTA. Translated, it gives CASSLTSGNEQFL.

Ten or more counts support this clonotype. The chain links TRBV20-1 to TRBJ2-7; D is perhaps TRBD1 or TRBD2 (5 bases each). The V end lost 4 bases, the J end lost 0 bases, and 13 bases lay between the germline ends. Germline values: CDR1 DFQATT, CDR2 SNEGSKA (reference sequence). The CDR3 is 14 amino acids. For the CDR3, the DNA is TGCAGTGCTACCCGGGACGTCTTCTCCTACGAGCAGTACTTC. Protein product: CSATRDVFSYEQYF.

As to this clonotype: Possible read error: a much larger clone is one base away. V and J are TRBV6-4 and TRBJ2-2; D gene uncertain. The ends were cut back, 1 base at V and 2 bases at J, with 11 bases in the middle. The CDR3 totals 16 residues. Germline assignment: CDR1 MRHNA and CDR2 SNTAGT. The CDR3 coding sequence is TGTGCCAGCAGTGACTGGGCTAACCTTAACACCGGGGAGCTGTTTTTT. It is translated as CASSDWANLNTGELFF.